What follows are 22 T cell receptor beta chains derived from one specimen sequenced in a study of shared clonotypes between healthy human individuals. Profiling relied on immunoSEQ multiplex PCR, and the TCRdb table lists in-frame clones only, not all of them. The table has about 980,000 clones, less than 85% seen once; the top ten hold 1.5%. The sequenced sample was memory CD4+ T cells sorted from blood. This sample's subset: CD45RA-negative fraction. These receptors all come from a young man in good health.

V usage is TRBV19 and J usage is TRBJ2-7, with 8 bases that match TRBD1. The CDR3 extends over 14 amino acids. Germline lookup yields CDR1 LNHDA and CDR2 SQIVND (reference sequence). After removal of 5 bases from V and 5 bases from J, the junction contained 8 bases not matched to a gene. The CDR3 spells CASSRMTGVNEQYF. The CDR3 nucleotides are TGTGCCAGTAGTCGTATGACAGGGGTGAACGAGCAGTACTTC.

The chain recombines TRBV6-6 with TRBJ2-2; TRBD2 is a possible D gene (5 bases). The CDR3 is 13 residues long. V dropped 4 bases and J dropped 6 bases, with 9 bases sitting between them. Germline lookup yields CDR1 MNHNY and CDR2 SVGAGI (reference sequence). Here the CDR3 reads CASSSSRAGELFF. As DNA, the CDR3 is TGTGCCAGCAGTTCCTCGAGGGCCGGGGAGCTGTTTTTT.

As concerns this clone: Other DNA variants within this sample encode the same CDR3. The chain couples TRBV10-1 to TRBJ1-5, with a possible D match to TRBD1 (5 bases). The CDR3 totals 13 residues. Germline-derived CDR1 and CDR2 are WNHNN and SYGVQD (reference sequence). Trimming stripped 4 bases from V and 4 bases from J, with 8 bases between. CDR3 amino acids: CASSAGPNQPQHF. CDR3 nucleotide sequence: TGCGCCAGCAGTGCGGGGCCTAATCAGCCCCAGCATTTT.

The chain combines TRBV11-3 with TRBJ2-7; possibly TRBD2 for D (6 bases). Deletions cut 6 bases from V and 2 bases from J, with 11 bases between. Looked up from germline, CDR1 is SGHNT and CDR2 is YENEEA. The CDR3 spans 13 residues. The DNA of the CDR3 is TGTGCCAGCAGTGCCGGGAGAACCTACGAGCAGTACTTC. Protein product: CASSAGRTYEQYF.

V and J are TRBV11-3 and TRBJ2-1; a weak D match, TRBD2 (5 bases). Looked up from germline, CDR1 is SGHNT and CDR2 is YENEEA. The CDR3 has 12 residues. The germline V and J ends were trimmed by 1 base and 10 bases, with 8 bases remaining between them. The CDR3 nucleotides are TGTGCCAGCAGCTTAGCGGACTCAGAGCAGTTCTTC. Translating it yields CASSLADSEQFF.

This clone has more than one count but fewer than ten. The J gene is TRBJ1-1, the V gene TRBV6-5, with no clear D. CDR1 is MNHEY, CDR2 SVGAGI, per germline. CDR3 length equals 13 residues. The V gene lost 2 bases and the J gene lost 5 bases, with 9 bases spanning the gap. In nucleotides, the CDR3 is TGTGCCAGCAGTTACACCTGGTTGACTGAAGCTTTCTTT. This sequence encodes CASSYTWLTEAFF.

This chain joins TRBV2 and TRBJ2-2, with D tentatively TRBD1 (5 bases). CDR3 length: 13 amino acids. Germline V gene lookup returns CDR1 SNHLY and CDR2 FYNNEI. Trimming pared 10 bases from V and 5 bases from J, leaving 14 bases between. Here the CDR3 reads CATKGEVTGELFF. CDR3 bases: TGTGCCACCAAAGGGGAAGTAACCGGGGAGCTGTTTTTT.

This clone was counted a single time. This rearrangement joins TRBV18 to TRBJ1-4; D is undetermined. Trimming took off 3 bases at V and 5 bases at J, with 4 bases between the two ends. Germline-derived CDR1 and CDR2 are KGHSH and LQKENI. This CDR3 spans 12 amino acids. The CDR3, as DNA: TGTGCCAGCTCACCCCGCAATGAAAAACTGTTTTTT. Amino acids: CASSPRNEKLFF.

The chain employs TRBV6-1 and TRBJ1-5, with unresolved D. This CDR3 has 16 residues. The ends were cut back, 1 base at V and 8 bases at J, with 18 bases in the middle. In germline, CDR1 is MNHNS, CDR2 SASEGT. The CDR3 DNA reads as TGTGCCAGCAGTGAAGTTGGAGGCATCCCCGTGGAGCCCCAGCATTTT. Protein: CASSEVGGIPVEPQHF.

The chain has TRBV7-6 and TRBJ2-5, with a tentative D call TRBD2 (5 bases). V dropped 5 bases and J dropped 5 bases, with 18 bases sitting between them. The V gene's germline CDR1 is SGHVS and CDR2 FNYEAQ. The CDR3 spans 15 residues. CDR3 protein: CASSPEAAFLETQYF. In nucleotides, the CDR3 is TGTGCCAGCAGCCCGGAGGCAGCCTTTCTGGAGACCCAGTACTTC.

The V call is TRBV9, the J call TRBJ2-1, with 12 nucleotides matching TRBD2. Germline CDR1 is SGDLS and CDR2 is YYNGEE. After removal of 2 bases from V and 7 bases from J, the junction contained 7 bases not matched to a gene. The CDR3 is made up of 16 amino acids. The CDR3 is CASSVGGLAGTNEQFF. In DNA form, the CDR3 reads TGTGCCAGCAGCGTGGGGGGACTAGCGGGTACGAATGAGCAGTTCTTC. Variable domain in full (rest from reference TRBV9 and TRBJ2-1): DSGVTQTPKHLITATGQRVTLRCSPRSGDLSVYWYQQSLDQGLQFLIQYYNGEERAKGNILERFSAQQFPDLHSELNLSSLELGDSALYFCASSVGGLAGTNEQFFGPGTRLTVL.

This clone was found many times. The chain recombines TRBV18 with TRBJ2-7; the D gene is possibly TRBD1 (6 bases). This CDR3 contains 17 residues. The V gene lost 4 bases and the J gene lost 0 bases, with 19 bases spanning the gap. CDR1 KGHSH and CDR2 LQKENI come from the germline V gene. The CDR3: CASSRTPSGHNSYEQYF. In DNA, the CDR3 is TGTGCCAGCTCACGGACTCCGTCGGGACATAACTCCTACGAGCAGTACTTC.

The chain is built from TRBV7-9 and TRBJ2-3; perhaps D is TRBD1 or TRBD2 (5 bases each). With 6 bases removed from V and 0 bases from J, the gap between germline ends came to 16 bases. This CDR3 is 16 amino acids long. CDR1 and CDR2 from the germline V gene are SEHNR and FQNEAQ (reference sequence). The CDR3 region has the DNA TGTGCCAGCAGAACTAGGGCAGGGTCTAGCACAGATACGCAGTATTTT. It codes for CASRTRAGSSTDTQYF.

The chain couples TRBV11-3 to TRBJ2-5; D uncertain. The CDR3 is made up of 14 amino acids. Deletions cut 1 base from V and 4 bases from J, with 10 bases between. Per the germline V gene, CDR1 is SGHNT and CDR2 is YENEEA. CDR3 sequence reads: CASSLGGSSETQYF. In DNA form, the CDR3 reads TGTGCCAGCAGCTTAGGAGGTAGCTCAGAGACCCAGTACTTC.

This chain links TRBV5-1 with TRBJ1-4; TRBD1 agrees at 11 bases. The CDR3 loop spans 14 amino acids. Unmatched junction bases numbered 2, after V lost 3 bases and J lost 7 bases. Germline loops: CDR1 SGHRS, CDR2 YFSETQ. DNA for the CDR3: TGCGCCAGCAGCTCCGGGACAGGGGGTGAAAAACTGTTTTTT. This gives the protein CASSSGTGGEKLFF.

The chain joins TRBV19 to TRBJ1-1, with D hard to call. Trimming stripped 1 base from V and 5 bases from J, with 8 bases between. This CDR3 is built from 13 residues. Germline V gene lookup returns CDR1 LNHDA and CDR2 SQIVND (reference sequence). The CDR3 region has the DNA TGTGCCAGTAGTATAGCTCCGGGAACTGAAGCTTTCTTT. This encodes CASSIAPGTEAFF.

Turning to this clone: At the DNA level, this CDR3 is encoded by other sequences in the same sample as well. The V and J genes are TRBV9 and TRBJ2-3; D perhaps matches TRBD1 (5 bases). Germline lookup yields CDR1 SGDLS and CDR2 YYNGEE. The CDR3 length is 14 residues. V lost 0 bases, J lost 4 bases, and 9 bases lay in between. CDR3 coding DNA: TGTGCCAGCAGCGTAGGGGGCGTCGCAGATACGCAGTATTTT. This encodes CASSVGGVADTQYF.

In DNA form, the CDR3 reads TGTGCCAGCTCCCCTCGGACTAGCGGGAGTGGGGAGCAGTTCTTC. Translating it yields CASSPRTSGSGEQFF. The rearrangement uses TRBV18 and TRBJ2-1; 13 bases fit TRBD2. The CDR3 spans 15 residues. Germline CDR1 reads KGHSH; CDR2 reads LQKENI. J was trimmed by 10 bases and V by 6 bases; bases with no gene match: 9.

As to this clone: This sample also contains other DNA sequences that code for the same CDR3. The rearrangement uses TRBV5-1 and TRBJ1-5; the D gene is possibly TRBD1 (6 bases). Germline V gives CDR1 SGHRS, CDR2 YFSETQ. Trimming pared 4 bases from V and 3 bases from J, leaving 11 bases between. The CDR3 is 14 residues long. CDR3 in DNA: TGCGCCAGCAGCCCCACAGGGCCCAATCAGCCCCAGCATTTT. Its protein is CASSPTGPNQPQHF.

V is TRBV30 and J is TRBJ2-1; either TRBD1 or TRBD2 may supply D (6 bases each). Trimming took 4 bases from V and 4 from J, leaving 14 bases between them. CDR1 and CDR2 from the germline V gene are GTSNPN and SVGIG (reference sequence). This CDR3 comprises 14 residues. The CDR3 DNA reads as TGTGCCTGGATTTCGGAAGGGGGGTACAATGAGCAGTTCTTC. Its protein product is CAWISEGGYNEQFF.

This chain connects TRBV21-1 to TRBJ1-5; TRBD1, the table's D call, lacks a check against the DNA. TRBV21-1 is a known pseudogene. The CDR3 length is 16 residues. The CDR3 DNA reads as TGTGCCAGCAGCAGGACCGGGACAAGTCGCAATCAGCCCCAGCATTTT. Amino acid sequence: CASSRTGTSRNQPQHF.

The chain links TRBV13 to TRBJ2-5; D is unclear. This CDR3 contains 13 residues. V shed 5 bases and J shed 5 bases, with 12 bases lying between them. Germline CDR1 PRHDT, CDR2 FYEKMQ (reference sequence). CDR3 sequence (DNA): TGTGCCAGCAGCCCCCGACTGGGGGAGACCCAGTACTTC. Its translation is CASSPRLGETQYF. The variable domain in full, with the rest retrieved from reference TRBV13 and TRBJ2-5, is AAGVIQSPRHLIKEKRETATLKCYPIPRHDTVYWYQQGPGQDPQFLISFYEKMQSDKGSIPDRFSAQQFSDYHSELNMSSLELGDSALYFCASSPRLGETQYFGPGTRLLVL.